The source of this T cell receptor (beta chain) is a study of T cell repertoires in cytomegalovirus infection. Study-wide background: TCR beta signatures that were public indicated CMV infection and matching HLA type.

Regarding this clonotype: Its antigen is not identified.

Using its own MiXCR run on the reads, TCRdb lists one record per CDR3 protein. This sample has about 360,000 distinct CDR3 sequences, with 15% to 20% found just once. This CDR3 has 12 amino acids. Between the trimmed V and J ends, which lost 6 bases and 4 bases, there was a span of 7 bases. Study-level results: Ex vivo responses were dominated by HLA-C-restricted CMV-specific TCR beta clonotypes. Carriers of CMV and the relevant HLA type were discriminated by public TCR beta frequency.

Sequenced: PBMCs. The source of this sequence is a human donor in good health (CMV status not recorded). Some clones in this sample may be carry-over from other donors' samples. The rearrangement joins TRBV12-3 or TRBV12-4 to TRBJ2-1, with D possibly TRBD2 on 5 matching bases. The CDR3 loop is CASSAGYNEQFF. As DNA, the CDR3 is TGTGCCAGCAGCGCGGGTTACAATGAGCAGTTCTTC.